The entry below gives a single T cell receptor beta chain sequence along with its context. The target antigen is unknown. This CDR3 is built from 13 residues. CDR1 and CDR2 (germline): SGHDT, YYEEEE. The V and J ends lost 0 bases and 7 bases respectively, with 10 bases between them. The sample belongs to a study of cytomegalovirus exposure and HLA in healthy donors. Study context: Earlier, 200 million or so T cells were analyzed, and fewer than 120 million unique TCR beta sequences were found among them. Study-wide results and caveats: A later analysis linked a missense DCLRE1C variant to TCR beta V- and J-gene trimming. In presence/absence analyses, roughly uniform sequencing depth across donors was assumed. In an earlier analysis, in several hundred donors, most V segments appeared productive either ~90% or ~30% of the time.

PCR primers comprised 60 Vbeta and 13 Jbeta primers. Repertoires were generated with immunoSEQ multiplex PCR, while TCRdb's copy carries only in-frame clones and drops some. The sample contains 55,000 to 65,000 clones, about 72% of which appear only once. Sample: PBMCs. The receptor's source is a woman between 35 and 50 years old in good health and CMV-seropositive. The chain is built from TRBV5-6 and TRBJ1-1; perhaps TRBD1 as D (6 bases). CDR3 bases: TGTGCCAGCAGCTTGGCGAGGGGGAATGAAGCTTTCTTT. Amino acids: CASSLARGNEAFF. The entire variable domain, with the rest obtained from reference TRBV5-6 and TRBJ1-1, is as follows: DAGVTQSPTHLIKTRGQQVTLRCSPKSGHDTVSWYQQALGQGPQFIFQYYEEEERQRGNFPDRFSGHQFPNYSSELNVNALLLGDSALYLCASSLARGNEAFFGQGTRLTVV.